This T cell receptor (beta chain) is drawn from a study of cytomegalovirus exposure and HLA in healthy donors. For the study at large: Early on, a data release was issued that held 85 million to 95 million unique TCRs from HLA-typed donors.

Notes on the study in general: A later examination showed that TCR association rates differed by HLA locus, with DRB1 most and HLA-C fewest. Most TCR sequences were uncommon, yet certain public TCRs appeared in many donors.

Unmatched junction bases numbered 11, after V lost 7 bases and J lost 9 bases. CDR3 length: 15 residues. The germline V gene has CDR1 MDHEN and CDR2 SYDVKM. In the PCR, 60 Vbeta and 13 Jbeta primers were used. Libraries were prepared by immunoSEQ multiplex PCR; TCRdb keeps only in-frame clonotypes and omits some of them. The sample shows about 190,000 clones, 80% to 85% of them seen only once. On this clone: The target antigen is unknown.

This TCR was sampled from a young woman in good health and CMV-seronegative. Sequenced material: PBMCs. The chain carries TRBV28 and TRBJ2-1, with 11 bases fitting TRBD2. CDR3 sequence: CASTSLGTSGGEQFF. CDR3 DNA: TGTGCCAGCACCTCACTCGGGACTAGCGGAGGTGAGCAGTTCTTC.